Below are 28 T cell receptor beta chains sequenced from a single sample in a study of blood T cell repertoires in COVID-19. Some clones are missing from TCRdb's copy, which holds only in-frame ones; the method was immunoSEQ multiplex PCR. The repertoire consists of fewer than 200,000 clones, with about 88% occurring once and the leading ten covering under 6.5%. The sample taken for sequencing was peripheral blood. All receptors derive from a man in his forties with active or convalescent COVID-19.

The chain links TRBV5-8 to TRBJ2-3, with D possibly being TRBD2 (6 bases). The CDR3 sequence is 14 residues long. V was shortened by 9 bases and J by 1 base, with 15 bases between the two germline ends. Per germline, CDR1 SGHTS and CDR2 YDEGEE. The CDR3 DNA reads TGTGCCACAAGTGGAGGGTTTGGCACAGATACGCAGTATTTT. Its protein product is CATSGGFGTDTQYF.

This clone showed up just a few times. This CDR3 is also generated by other DNA sequences in the sample. CDR3 sequence: CASSLTSGGDNEQFF. As DNA, the CDR3 is TGTGCCAGCAGTCTGACTAGCGGGGGGGACAATGAGCAGTTCTTC. This chain links TRBV4-2 with TRBJ2-1; 14 nucleotides line up with TRBD2. Germline V gene data show CDR1 as LGHNA and CDR2 as YNFKEQ. Losses at the gene ends were 6 bases for V and 5 bases for J; bases not matched to a gene: 3. The CDR3 extends over 15 amino acids.

Note on this clone: The sample holds other DNA sequences that translate to the same CDR3. The chain employs TRBV7-8 and TRBJ1-1, with D perhaps TRBD1 (5 bases). V was shortened by 5 bases and J by 1 base, with 8 bases between the two germline ends. CDR1 is SGHVS and CDR2 is FQNEAQ in the germline V gene. The CDR3 runs to 13 residues. As DNA, the CDR3 is TGTGCCAGCAGCCCCGGGGGGAACACTGAAGCTTTCTTT. Translation gives CASSPGGNTEAFF.

The V and J genes are TRBV3-1 (or the pseudogene TRBV3-2) and TRBJ2-1, with D possibly being TRBD1 (5 bases). CDR1 LGHDT and CDR2 YNNKEL come from the germline V gene (reference sequence). The CDR3 covers 17 residues. V shed 4 bases and J shed 4 bases, with 20 bases lying between them. As DNA, the CDR3 is TGTGCCAGCAGCCCCACCCCGACAGAAGCCAGATACAATGAGCAGTTCTTC. Its protein is CASSPTPTEARYNEQFF.

V gene TRBV6-2 or TRBV6-3 combines with J gene TRBJ2-5, with D perhaps matching TRBD2 (5 bases). From germline, CDR1 is MNHEY and CDR2 SVGEGT. The V and J ends lost 0 bases and 9 bases respectively, with 17 bases between them. This CDR3 comprises 15 residues. The CDR3 DNA reads as TGTGCCAGCAGTTACTCGTCATGGGCCTTCGGGGCCCAGTACTTC. Translation gives CASSYSSWAFGAQYF.

V is TRBV7-2 and J is TRBJ1-2, with 7 bases fitting TRBD1. This CDR3 region has 15 residues. V lost 7 bases, J lost 0 bases, and 8 bases stayed unmatched. Looked up from germline, CDR1 is SGHTA and CDR2 is FQGNSA. The CDR3, as DNA: TGTGCCAGCACCCGTGGGACAGCTACTAACTATGGCTACACCTTC. This encodes CASTRGTATNYGYTF.

The V and J genes are TRBV19 and TRBJ2-1, with 7 nucleotides matching TRBD1. V lost 0 bases and J lost 0; bases outside the gene matches: 2. CDR1 is LNHDA, CDR2 SQIVND, per germline (reference sequence). The CDR3 length is 16 residues. CDR3 sequence (DNA): TGTGCCAGTAGTATAGACAGGGGGAGCTCCTACAATGAGCAGTTCTTC. It codes for CASSIDRGSSYNEQFF.

The rearrangement uses TRBV24-1 and TRBJ1-4; no clear D. The germline CDR1 and CDR2 sequences are KGHDR and SFDVKD. The germline V and J ends were trimmed by 0 bases and 7 bases, with 17 bases remaining between them. The CDR3 is made up of 17 amino acids. CDR3 nucleotides: TGTGCCACCAGTGATTTGCCCCGGACTCCGAGGAGTGAAAAACTGTTTTTT. Translating it yields CATSDLPRTPRSEKLFF.

On this clone itself: The sample contains more than one DNA sequence encoding this CDR3. This chain connects TRBV3-1 (or the pseudogene TRBV3-2) to TRBJ1-1; tentative D call: TRBD1 (6 bases). Per the germline V gene, CDR1 is LGHDT and CDR2 is YNNKEL (reference sequence). The V and J ends lost 3 bases and 4 bases respectively, with 9 bases between them. The CDR3 totals 13 residues. Here the CDR3 DNA reads TGTGCCAGCAGCCATAGGGGGGGCACTGAAGCTTTCTTT. Residues: CASSHRGGTEAFF.

This clone was seen a handful of times. V gene TRBV19 combines with J gene TRBJ1-5, with D possibly TRBD1 on 6 matching bases. Germline-derived CDR1 and CDR2 are LNHDA and SQIVND (reference sequence). This CDR3 is built from 16 residues. V lost 3 bases and J 5 bases, leaving 17 bases between the germline ends. The CDR3 bases are TGTGCCAGTAGTATCCAACAGGGAACGCGAGATCAGCCCCAGCATTTT. Translated, it gives CASSIQQGTRDQPQHF.

The gene calls are TRBV7-3 and TRBJ2-2, with TRBD1 as a possible D gene (5 bases). The germline V gene encodes CDR1 SGHTA and CDR2 FQGTGA. Trimming stripped 4 bases from V and 6 bases from J, with 12 bases between. This CDR3 comprises 14 residues. CDR3 region: CASSYNQGAGELFF. CDR3 nucleotide sequence: TGTGCCAGCAGCTACAACCAGGGCGCCGGGGAGCTGTTTTTT.

This clone is a singleton in its sample. V is TRBV3-1 (or the pseudogene TRBV3-2) and J is TRBJ2-7; 10 positions match TRBD1. The ends lost 4 bases at V and 5 bases at J; junction bases unmatched: 5. Germline V gives CDR1 LGHDT, CDR2 YNNKEL (reference sequence). The CDR3 extends over 14 amino acids. In DNA form, the CDR3 reads TGTGCCAGCAGCCCCCGGACAGGGGGGGACGAGCAGTACTTC. As protein: CASSPRTGGDEQYF.

The gene calls are TRBV6-2 or TRBV6-3 and TRBJ2-3; 13 nucleotides match TRBD2. The germline V gene has CDR1 MNHEY and CDR2 SVGEGT. V shed 6 bases, J shed 6 bases, and the junction held 12 bases outside the gene matches. The CDR3 length is 17 residues. The CDR3 sequence is CASSPKGLAGVTDTQYF. CDR3 DNA: TGTGCCAGCAGCCCTAAAGGACTAGCGGGAGTAACGGATACGCAGTATTTT.

The chain's CDR3 is CASSRDRVYEQYF. Here the CDR3 DNA reads TGTGCCAGCAGCCGGGACAGGGTGTACGAGCAGTACTTC. The genes are TRBV28 and TRBJ2-7; the match to TRBD1 covers 9 bases. Germline assignment: CDR1 MDHEN and CDR2 SYDVKM. The CDR3 has 13 amino acids. With 6 bases clipped from V and 4 bases from J, the junction kept 4 bases outside the gene matches. The entire variable domain, with the rest obtained from reference TRBV28 and TRBJ2-7, is as follows: DVKVTQSSRYLVKRTGEKVFLECVQDMDHENMFWYRQDPGLGLRLIYFSYDVKMKEKGDIPEGYSVSREKKERFSLILESASTNQTSMYLCASSRDRVYEQYFGPGTRLTVT.

The chain links TRBV28 to TRBJ1-4; the match to TRBD1 covers 9 bases. From germline, CDR1 is MDHEN and CDR2 SYDVKM. The ends lost 8 bases at V and 8 bases at J; junction bases unmatched: 6. This CDR3 has 13 amino acids. The CDR3 region is CASRTGGREKLFF. The CDR3 bases are TGTGCCAGCCGTACAGGGGGCCGGGAAAAACTGTTTTTT.

This rearrangement joins TRBV9 to TRBJ2-1, with 8 bases aligning to TRBD1. There are 15 residues in the CDR3. V gave up 3 bases and J gave up 8 bases; unmatched junction bases: 10. Germline V CDR1 and CDR2: SGDLS, YYNGEE. The CDR3 here is CASSAQGANGHEQFF. CDR3 DNA: TGTGCCAGCAGCGCCCAGGGGGCGAATGGCCATGAGCAGTTCTTC.

This clone occurred once. CDR3 sequence (DNA): TGTGCCAGCAGCCGGACTACCTACAATGAGCAGTTCTTC. Translated, it gives CASSRTTYNEQFF. This chain links TRBV5-4 with TRBJ2-1, with D tentatively TRBD2 (6 bases). The CDR3 has 13 amino acids. Trimming removed 4 bases at V and 2 bases at J, with 7 bases between. Germline V gene data show CDR1 as SGHNT and CDR2 as YYREEE (reference sequence).

The chain carries TRBV12-3 or TRBV12-4 and TRBJ1-4, with D maybe TRBD1 (6 bases). The CDR3 spans 13 residues. Trimming took off 10 bases at V and 3 bases at J, with 12 bases between the two ends. CDR3 region: CAIAGAANEKLFF. DNA for the CDR3: TGTGCCATCGCGGGGGCGGCTAATGAAAAACTGTTTTTT.

The V call is TRBV7-9, the J call TRBJ2-7; 9 nucleotides line up with TRBD1. The CDR3 is 14 residues long. V dropped 2 bases and J dropped 6; count of bases not matched to a gene: 5. CDR1 and CDR2 (germline): SEHNR, FQNEAQ (reference sequence). The CDR3 protein is CASSLYRQGGEQYF. CDR3 DNA: TGTGCCAGCAGCTTATATAGACAGGGGGGCGAGCAGTACTTC. The variable domain in full, with the rest retrieved from reference TRBV7-9 and TRBJ2-7, is DTGVSQNPRHKITKRGQNVTFRCDPISEHNRLYWYRQTLGQGPEFLTYFQNEAQLEKSRLLSDRFSAERPKGSFSTLEIQRTEQGDSAMYLCASSLYRQGGEQYFGPGTRLTVT.

The V call is TRBV7-9, the J call TRBJ1-2; perhaps TRBD1 as D (6 bases). Germline V gene data show CDR1 as SEHNR and CDR2 as FQNEAQ (reference sequence). The CDR3 extends over 13 amino acids. The V and J ends lost 6 bases and 4 bases respectively, with 12 bases between them. CDR3 loop: CASSLTGIYGYTF. The CDR3 region has the DNA TGTGCCAGCAGTCTAACAGGGATCTATGGCTACACCTTC.

The rearrangement links TRBV3-1 (or the pseudogene TRBV3-2) to TRBJ1-3; D is unresolved. The CDR3 extends over 15 amino acids. Germline CDR1 LGHDT, CDR2 YNNKEL (reference sequence). Trimming shortened V by 0 bases and J by 0 bases, and 6 bases separated the two germline ends. CDR3 loop: CASSQDAGSGNTIYF. The CDR3 nucleotides are TGTGCCAGCAGCCAAGATGCCGGCTCTGGAAACACCATATATTTT.

V gene TRBV7-8 combines with J gene TRBJ2-3; TRBD1 matches at 7 bases. J lost 3 bases, V lost 3 bases, and 3 bases had no gene match. There are 14 residues in the CDR3. Germline values: CDR1 SGHVS, CDR2 FQNEAQ. The CDR3 region is CASSLTGLTDTQYF. The CDR3 bases are TGTGCCAGCAGCTTGACAGGGTTGACAGATACGCAGTATTTT. The entire variable domain, with the rest obtained from reference TRBV7-8 and TRBJ2-3, is as follows: GAGVSQSPRYKVAKRGQDVALRCDPISGHVSLFWYQQALGQGPEFLTYFQNEAQLDKSGLPSDRFFAERPEGSVSTLKIQRTQQEDSAVYLCASSLTGLTDTQYFGPGTRLTVL.

The CDR3 here is CASSSPGLAGARETQYF. CDR3 sequence (DNA): TGTGCCAGCAGTTCCCCCGGACTAGCGGGAGCTCGGGAGACCCAGTACTTC. The rearrangement joins TRBV28 to TRBJ2-5; 13 bases align to TRBD2. The J segment lost 5 bases and the V segment lost 4 bases, leaving 10 bases of the junction unmatched. This CDR3 contains 17 residues. The V gene's germline CDR1 is MDHEN and CDR2 SYDVKM. The complete variable domain, with remaining parts taken from reference TRBV28 and TRBJ2-5, reads DVKVTQSSRYLVKRTGEKVFLECVQDMDHENMFWYRQDPGLGLRLIYFSYDVKMKEKGDIPEGYSVSREKKERFSLILESASTNQTSMYLCASSSPGLAGARETQYFGPGTRLLVL.

The chain couples TRBV6-5 to TRBJ2-1; no clear D gene. CDR3 length equals 13 residues. Trimming cost V 6 bases and J 4 bases, with 10 bases left between them. In germline, CDR1 is MNHEY, CDR2 SVGAGI. CDR3 sequence: CASRSSGYNEQFF. DNA for the CDR3: TGTGCCAGCAGGTCGTCCGGGTACAATGAGCAGTTCTTC.

The rearrangement links TRBV6-6 to TRBJ1-1; 8 nucleotides align to TRBD1. From germline, CDR1 is MNHNY and CDR2 SVGAGI (reference sequence). The CDR3 consists of 14 residues. Trimming took 3 bases from V and 1 from J; bases not matched to a gene: 1. The DNA for the CDR3 is TGTGCCAGCAGTTATACAGGGGGGAACACTGAAGCTTTCTTT. This sequence encodes CASSYTGGNTEAFF.

The chain couples TRBV19 to TRBJ2-1; 7 positions agree with TRBD1. Germline-derived CDR1 and CDR2 are LNHDA and SQIVND (reference sequence). The J segment lost 7 bases and the V segment lost 4 bases, leaving 16 bases of the junction unmatched. This CDR3 has 17 residues. The CDR3 nucleotides read TGTGCCAGTAGTACACGGACGTGGATAAGGGGGCAGAATGAGCAGTTCTTC. This codes for CASSTRTWIRGQNEQFF. Complete variable domain (other parts from reference TRBV19 and TRBJ2-1): DGGITQSPKYLFRKEGQNVTLSCEQNLNHDAMYWYRQDPGQGLRLIYYSQIVNDFQKGDIAEGYSVSREKKESFPLTVTSAQKNPTAFYLCASSTRTWIRGQNEQFFGPGTRLTVL.

CDR3 sequence reads: CASSQLPGSPPAQYF. The CDR3 DNA reads TGTGCCAGCAGCCAATTACCGGGATCGCCCCCAGCGCAGTACTTC. V usage is TRBV2 and J usage is TRBJ2-7; D perhaps matches TRBD2 (5 bases). This CDR3 has 15 residues. Germline CDR1 is SNHLY and CDR2 is FYNNEI. V was cut by 6 bases and J by 9 bases, with 24 bases left in between.

The chain is built from TRBV7-9 and TRBJ1-3; TRBD1 matches 7 bases. V shed 3 bases and J 7 bases; nucleotides not matched to a gene: 0. The germline V gene encodes CDR1 SEHNR and CDR2 FQNEAQ (reference sequence). The CDR3 loop spans 12 amino acids. The CDR3 DNA is TGTGCCAGCAGCTTGGACAGGAACACCATATATTTT. This translates into CASSLDRNTIYF.